This T cell receptor (beta chain) is drawn from a study of T cell responses to AZD1222 COVID-19 vaccine. Using immunoSEQ multiplex PCR, the repertoire was profiled, and TCRdb retains in-frame clones only, with some absent. The sample consists of 120,000 to 150,000 clones, roughly 89% of them appearing once. Study-wide findings and caveats: The donors showed a predominance of white British ancestry and of females, with possible underestimation of clonal diversity. Spike was spanned by vaccine-associated CD4 TCRs, with dominance at 160-218 and 743-854. At baseline, seropositivity was found in only a handful of AZD1222 recipients.

As to this clone: Its specificity is not known.

The CDR3 totals 14 residues. Germline-derived CDR1 and CDR2 are SGHAT and FQNNGV. The V end lost 2 bases, the J end lost 2 bases, and 8 bases lay between the germline ends. The chain combines TRBV11-2 with TRBJ2-3; TRBD1 is a possible D gene (6 bases). The sequence derives from an adult who received the AZD1222 COVID-19 vaccine. The sample in question was peripheral blood, obtained 28 days after the second AZD1222 dose. The CDR3 sequence: CASSLQGFTDTQYF. CDR3 sequence (DNA): TGTGCCAGCAGCTTACAGGGGTTCACAGATACGCAGTATTTT. The full variable domain, in which reference TRBV11-2 and TRBJ2-3 provide the parts outside the CDR3, is EAGVAQSPRYKIIEKRQSVAFWCNPISGHATLYWYQQILGQGPKLLIQFQNNGVVDDSQLPKDRFSAERLKGVDSTLKIQPAKLEDSAVYLCASSLQGFTDTQYFGPGTRLTVL.